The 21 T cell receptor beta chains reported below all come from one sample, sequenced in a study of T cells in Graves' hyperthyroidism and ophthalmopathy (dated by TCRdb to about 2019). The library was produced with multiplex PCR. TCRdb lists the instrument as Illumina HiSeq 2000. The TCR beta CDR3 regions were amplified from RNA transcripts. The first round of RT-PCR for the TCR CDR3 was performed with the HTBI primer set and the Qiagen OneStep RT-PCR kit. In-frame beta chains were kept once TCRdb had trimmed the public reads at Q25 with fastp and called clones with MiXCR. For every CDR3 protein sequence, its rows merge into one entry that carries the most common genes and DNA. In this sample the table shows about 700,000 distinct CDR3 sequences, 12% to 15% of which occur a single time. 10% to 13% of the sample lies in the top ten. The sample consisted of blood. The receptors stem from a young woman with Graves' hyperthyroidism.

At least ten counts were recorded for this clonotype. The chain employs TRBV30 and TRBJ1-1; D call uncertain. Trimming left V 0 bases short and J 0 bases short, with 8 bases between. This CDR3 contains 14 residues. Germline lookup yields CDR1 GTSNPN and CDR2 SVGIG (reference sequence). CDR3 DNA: TGTGCCTGGAGTGTATGGCCGGTGAACACTGAAGCTTTCTTT. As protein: CAWSVWPVNTEAFF.

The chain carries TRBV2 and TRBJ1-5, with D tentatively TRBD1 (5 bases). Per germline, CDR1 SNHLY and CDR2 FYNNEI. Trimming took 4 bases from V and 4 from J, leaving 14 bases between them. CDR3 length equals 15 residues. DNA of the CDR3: TGTGCCAGCAGTGTGTGGAGGGGAGAAAATCAGCCCCAGCATTTT. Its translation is CASSVWRGENQPQHF.

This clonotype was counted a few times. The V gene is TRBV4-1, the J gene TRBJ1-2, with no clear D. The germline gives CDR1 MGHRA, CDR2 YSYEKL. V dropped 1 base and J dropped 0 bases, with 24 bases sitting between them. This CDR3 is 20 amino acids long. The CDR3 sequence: CASSQGYRWQLRQANYGYTF. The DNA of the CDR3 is TGCGCCAGCAGCCAAGGGTATCGATGGCAATTGCGGCAGGCTAACTATGGCTACACCTTC.

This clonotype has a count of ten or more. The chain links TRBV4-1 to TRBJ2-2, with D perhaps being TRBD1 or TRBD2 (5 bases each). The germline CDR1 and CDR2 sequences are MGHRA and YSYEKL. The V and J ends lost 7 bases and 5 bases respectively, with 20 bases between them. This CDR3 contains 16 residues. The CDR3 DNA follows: TGCGCCAGCAAACCTCGGGGCCCTAGCTTAACCGGGGAGCTGTTTTTT. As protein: CASKPRGPSLTGELFF.

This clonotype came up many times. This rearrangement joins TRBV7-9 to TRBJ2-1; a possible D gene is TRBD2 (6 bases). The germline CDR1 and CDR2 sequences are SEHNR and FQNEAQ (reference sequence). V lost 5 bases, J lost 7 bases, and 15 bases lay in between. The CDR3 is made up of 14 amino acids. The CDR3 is CASSATSRSNEQFF. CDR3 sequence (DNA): TGTGCCAGCAGCGCCACTAGCAGGAGTAATGAGCAGTTCTTC. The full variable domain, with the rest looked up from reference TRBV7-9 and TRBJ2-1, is DTGVSQNPRHKITKRGQNVTFRCDPISEHNRLYWYRQTLGQGPEFLTYFQNEAQLEKSRLLSDRFSAERPKGSFSTLEIQRTEQGDSAMYLCASSATSRSNEQFFGPGTRLTVL.

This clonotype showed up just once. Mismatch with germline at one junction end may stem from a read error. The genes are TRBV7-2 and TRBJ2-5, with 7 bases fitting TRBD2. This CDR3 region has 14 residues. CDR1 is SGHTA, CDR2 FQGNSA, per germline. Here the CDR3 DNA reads TGTGCCAGCAGCTTAAGCGGGATCAGAGAGACCCAGCACTTC. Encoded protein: CASSLSGIRETQHF.

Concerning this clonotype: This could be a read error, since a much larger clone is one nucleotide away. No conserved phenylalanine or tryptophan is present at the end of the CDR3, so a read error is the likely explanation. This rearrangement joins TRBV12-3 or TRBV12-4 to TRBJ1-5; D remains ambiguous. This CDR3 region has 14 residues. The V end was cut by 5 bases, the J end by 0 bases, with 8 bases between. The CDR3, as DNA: TGTGCCAGCAGTCCCAGAGTTAGCAATCAGCCCCAGCATTCT. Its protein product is CASSPRVSNQPQHS.

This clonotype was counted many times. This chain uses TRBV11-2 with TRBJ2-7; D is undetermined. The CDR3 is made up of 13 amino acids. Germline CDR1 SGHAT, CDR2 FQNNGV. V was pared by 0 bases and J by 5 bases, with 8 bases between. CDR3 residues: CASSLEAPNEQYF. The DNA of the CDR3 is TGTGCCAGCAGCTTAGAGGCCCCCAACGAGCAGTACTTC.

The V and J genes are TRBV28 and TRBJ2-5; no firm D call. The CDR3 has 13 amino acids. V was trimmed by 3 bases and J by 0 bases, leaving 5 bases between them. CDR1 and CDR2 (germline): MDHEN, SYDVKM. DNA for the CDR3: TGTGCCAGCAGTTTTGCCAACCAAGAGACCCAGTACTTC. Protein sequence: CASSFANQETQYF. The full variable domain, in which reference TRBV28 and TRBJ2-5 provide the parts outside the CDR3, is DVKVTQSSRYLVKRTGEKVFLECVQDMDHENMFWYRQDPGLGLRLIYFSYDVKMKEKGDIPEGYSVSREKKERFSLILESASTNQTSMYLCASSFANQETQYFGPGTRLLVL.

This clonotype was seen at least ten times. CDR3: CASSHVGRGSDSPLHF. DNA for the CDR3: TGCGCCAGCAGCCATGTCGGACGGGGATCTGATTCACCCCTCCACTTT. The chain links TRBV5-1 to TRBJ1-6; D gene uncertain. Per germline, CDR1 SGHRS and CDR2 YFSETQ. The V end lost 4 bases, the J end lost 8 bases, and 19 bases lay between the germline ends. This CDR3 is 16 amino acids long.

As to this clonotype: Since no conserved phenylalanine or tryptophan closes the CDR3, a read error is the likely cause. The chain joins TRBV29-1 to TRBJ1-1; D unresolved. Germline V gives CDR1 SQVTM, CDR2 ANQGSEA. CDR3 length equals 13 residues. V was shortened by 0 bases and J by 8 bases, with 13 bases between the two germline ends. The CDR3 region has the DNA TGCAGCGTTGAAGATCAAAACCGCCGGGAAGCTTTCCTT. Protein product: CSVEDQNRREAFL.

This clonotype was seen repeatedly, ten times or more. The CDR3 DNA reads as TGTGCCTGGAGTGTAGGGACTAGCGGCATCGGCGTGTATTTT. It yields the protein CAWSVGTSGIGVYF. The V and J genes are TRBV30 and TRBJ2-3; 11 bases map to TRBD2. With V trimmed by 0 bases and J by 14 bases, 10 bases remained unmatched. CDR3 size: 14 residues. CDR1 GTSNPN and CDR2 SVGIG come from the germline V gene (reference sequence).

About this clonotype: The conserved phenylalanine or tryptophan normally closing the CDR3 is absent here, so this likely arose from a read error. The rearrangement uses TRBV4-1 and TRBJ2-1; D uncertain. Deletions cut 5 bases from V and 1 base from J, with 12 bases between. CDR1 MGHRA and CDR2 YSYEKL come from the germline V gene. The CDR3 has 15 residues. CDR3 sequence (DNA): TGCGCCAGCAGCTCCCTAGTCAGGTCCTACAATGAGCAGTTCATC. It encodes CASSSLVRSYNEQFI.

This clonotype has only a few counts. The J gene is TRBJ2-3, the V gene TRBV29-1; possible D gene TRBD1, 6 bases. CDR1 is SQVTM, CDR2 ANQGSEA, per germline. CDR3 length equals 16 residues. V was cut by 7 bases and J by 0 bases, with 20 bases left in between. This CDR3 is CSGGALSGASTDTQYF. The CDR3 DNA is TGCAGCGGTGGGGCATTGTCAGGGGCGAGCACAGATACGCAGTATTTT.

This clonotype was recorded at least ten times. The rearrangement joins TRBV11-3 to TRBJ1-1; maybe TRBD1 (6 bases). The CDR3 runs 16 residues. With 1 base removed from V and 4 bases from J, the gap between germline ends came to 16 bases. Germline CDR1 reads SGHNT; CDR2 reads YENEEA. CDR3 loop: CASSLGGTWGSTEAFF. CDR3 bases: TGTGCCAGCAGCTTAGGCGGGACATGGGGAAGCACTGAAGCTTTCTTT.

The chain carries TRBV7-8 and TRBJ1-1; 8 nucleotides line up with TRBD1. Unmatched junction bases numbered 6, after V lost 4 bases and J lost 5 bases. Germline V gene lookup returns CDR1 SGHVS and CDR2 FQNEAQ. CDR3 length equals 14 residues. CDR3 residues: CASSSTGVRTEAFF. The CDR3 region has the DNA TGTGCCAGCAGCTCGACAGGGGTCCGGACTGAAGCTTTCTTT.

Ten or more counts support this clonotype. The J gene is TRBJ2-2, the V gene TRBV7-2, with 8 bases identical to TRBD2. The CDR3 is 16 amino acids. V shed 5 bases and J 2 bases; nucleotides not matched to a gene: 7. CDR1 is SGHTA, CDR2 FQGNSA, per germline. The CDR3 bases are TGTGCCAGCAGCGCGCGGGCGGGAGGCAACACCGGGGAGCTGTTTTTT. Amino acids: CASSARAGGNTGELFF.

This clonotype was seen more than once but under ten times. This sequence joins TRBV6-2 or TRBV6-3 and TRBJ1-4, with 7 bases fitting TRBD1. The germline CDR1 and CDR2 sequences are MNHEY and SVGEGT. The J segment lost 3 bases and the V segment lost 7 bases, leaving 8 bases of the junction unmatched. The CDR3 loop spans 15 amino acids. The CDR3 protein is CASIRNRGANEKLFF. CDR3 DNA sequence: TGTGCCAGCATCCGAAACAGGGGTGCTAATGAAAAACTGTTTTTT.

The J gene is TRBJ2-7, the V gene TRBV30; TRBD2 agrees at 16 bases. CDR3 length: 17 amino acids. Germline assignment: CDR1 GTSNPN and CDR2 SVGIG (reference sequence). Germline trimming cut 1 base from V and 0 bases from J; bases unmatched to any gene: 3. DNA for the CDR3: TGTGCCTGGAGTGCCGGGACTAGCGGGAGGGCCTCCTACGAGCAGTACTTC. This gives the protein CAWSAGTSGRASYEQYF.

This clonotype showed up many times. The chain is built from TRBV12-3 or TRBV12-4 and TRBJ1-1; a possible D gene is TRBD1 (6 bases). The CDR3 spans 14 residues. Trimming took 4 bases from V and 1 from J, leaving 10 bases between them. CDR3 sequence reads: CASSSYRENTEAFF. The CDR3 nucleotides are TGTGCCAGCAGTTCGTACAGGGAGAACACTGAAGCTTTCTTT.

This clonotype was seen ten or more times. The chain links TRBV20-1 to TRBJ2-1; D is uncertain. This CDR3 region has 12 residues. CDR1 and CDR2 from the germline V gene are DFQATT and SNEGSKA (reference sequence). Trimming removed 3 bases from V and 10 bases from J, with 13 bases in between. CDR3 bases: TGCAGTGCTAGCAGGACCCAAGAAGAGCAGTTCTTC. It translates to CSASRTQEEQFF.